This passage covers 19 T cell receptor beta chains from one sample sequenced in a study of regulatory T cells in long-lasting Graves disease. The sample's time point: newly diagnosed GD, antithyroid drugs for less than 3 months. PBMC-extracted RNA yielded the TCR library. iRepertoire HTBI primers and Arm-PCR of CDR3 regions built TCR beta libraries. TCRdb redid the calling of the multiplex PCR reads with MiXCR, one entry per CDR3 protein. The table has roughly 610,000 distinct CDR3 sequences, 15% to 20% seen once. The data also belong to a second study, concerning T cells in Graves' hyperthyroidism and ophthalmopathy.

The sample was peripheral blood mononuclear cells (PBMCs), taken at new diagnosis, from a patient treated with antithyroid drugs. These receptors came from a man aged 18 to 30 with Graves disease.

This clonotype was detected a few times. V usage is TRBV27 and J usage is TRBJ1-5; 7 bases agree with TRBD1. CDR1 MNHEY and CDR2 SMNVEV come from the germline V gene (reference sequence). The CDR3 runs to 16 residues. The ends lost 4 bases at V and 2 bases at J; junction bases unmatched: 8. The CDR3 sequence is CASSSGRGSGNQPQHF. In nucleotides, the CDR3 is TGTGCCAGCAGTTCGGGCAGGGGGTCTGGCAATCAGCCCCAGCATTTT.

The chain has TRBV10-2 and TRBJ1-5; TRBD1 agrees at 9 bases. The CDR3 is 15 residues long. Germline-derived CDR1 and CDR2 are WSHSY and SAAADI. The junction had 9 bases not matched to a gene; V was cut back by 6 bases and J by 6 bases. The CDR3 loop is CASREDRGLSQPQHF. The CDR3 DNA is TGCGCCAGCAGGGAGGACAGGGGTCTCTCTCAGCCCCAGCATTTT.

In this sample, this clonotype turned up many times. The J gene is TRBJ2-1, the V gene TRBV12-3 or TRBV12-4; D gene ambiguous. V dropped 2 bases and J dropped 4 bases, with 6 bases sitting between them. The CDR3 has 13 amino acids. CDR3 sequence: CASSLFQYNEQFF. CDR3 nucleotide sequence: TGTGCCAGCAGTTTATTCCAATACAATGAGCAGTTCTTC.

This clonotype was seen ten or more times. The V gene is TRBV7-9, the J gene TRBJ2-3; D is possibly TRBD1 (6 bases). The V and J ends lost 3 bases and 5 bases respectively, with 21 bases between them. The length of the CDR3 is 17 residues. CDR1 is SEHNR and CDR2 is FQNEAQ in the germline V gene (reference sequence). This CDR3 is CASSFLGLEVGGDTQYF. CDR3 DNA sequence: TGTGCCAGCAGCTTCCTCGGACTGGAGGTAGGGGGAGATACGCAGTATTTT.

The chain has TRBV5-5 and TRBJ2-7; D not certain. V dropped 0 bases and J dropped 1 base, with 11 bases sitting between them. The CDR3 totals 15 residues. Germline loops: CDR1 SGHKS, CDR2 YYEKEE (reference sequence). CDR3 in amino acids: CASSLGFRSSYEQYF. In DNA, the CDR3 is TGTGCCAGCAGCTTGGGGTTTCGGTCTTCCTACGAGCAGTACTTC. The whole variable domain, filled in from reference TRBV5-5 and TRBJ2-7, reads DAGVTQSPTHLIKTRGQQVTLRCSPISGHKSVSWYQQVLGQGPQFIFQYYEKEERGRGNFPDRFSARQFPNYSSELNVNALLLGDSALYLCASSLGFRSSYEQYFGPGTRLTVT.

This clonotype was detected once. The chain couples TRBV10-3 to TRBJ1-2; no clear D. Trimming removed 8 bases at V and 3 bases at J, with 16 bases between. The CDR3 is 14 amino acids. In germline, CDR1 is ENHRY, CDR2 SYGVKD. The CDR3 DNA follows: TGTGCCATCTCCGGCCGTAAAGCCTACTATGGCTACACCTTC. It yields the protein CAISGRKAYYGYTF.

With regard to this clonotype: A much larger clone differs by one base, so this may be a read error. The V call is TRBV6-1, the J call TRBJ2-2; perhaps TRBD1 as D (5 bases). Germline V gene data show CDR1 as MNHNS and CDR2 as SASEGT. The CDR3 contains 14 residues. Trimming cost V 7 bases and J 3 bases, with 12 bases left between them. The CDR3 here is CASIRIGDTGELFF. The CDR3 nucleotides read TGTGCCAGCATCCGGATAGGGGACACCGGGGAGCTGTTTTTT.

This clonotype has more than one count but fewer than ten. The DNA of the CDR3 is TGTGCCAGCAGCCCCAGAGGACAGCCGAACACTGAAGCTTTCTTT. As protein: CASSPRGQPNTEAFF. The chain uses TRBV9 and TRBJ1-1; possible D gene TRBD1, 6 bases. This CDR3 comprises 15 residues. Per the germline V gene, CDR1 is SGDLS and CDR2 is YYNGEE. Trimming removed 4 bases from V and 1 base from J, with 14 bases in between.

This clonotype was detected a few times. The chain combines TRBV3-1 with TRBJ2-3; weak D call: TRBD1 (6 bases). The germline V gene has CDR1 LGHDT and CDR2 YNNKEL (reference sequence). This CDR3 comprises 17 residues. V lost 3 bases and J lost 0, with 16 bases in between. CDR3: CASSQPSTGKSTDTQYF. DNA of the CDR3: TGTGCCAGCAGCCAGCCTTCCACAGGGAAAAGCACAGATACGCAGTATTTT.

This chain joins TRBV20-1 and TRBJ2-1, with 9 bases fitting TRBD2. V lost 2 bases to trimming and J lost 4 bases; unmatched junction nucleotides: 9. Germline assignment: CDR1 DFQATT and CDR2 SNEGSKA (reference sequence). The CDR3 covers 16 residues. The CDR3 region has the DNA TGCAGTGCTAGAAAGGGTGCGGGAGGGCCTTACAATGAGCAGTTCTTC. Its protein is CSARKGAGGPYNEQFF.

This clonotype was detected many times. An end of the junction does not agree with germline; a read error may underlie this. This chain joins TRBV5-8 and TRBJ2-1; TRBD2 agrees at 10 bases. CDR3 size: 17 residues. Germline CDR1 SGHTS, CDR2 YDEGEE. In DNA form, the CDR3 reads TGTGCCAGCAGTTTGGGGGTACTAGCGGGATCCTACAATGAGCAGTTCTTC. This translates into CASSLGVLAGSYNEQFF.

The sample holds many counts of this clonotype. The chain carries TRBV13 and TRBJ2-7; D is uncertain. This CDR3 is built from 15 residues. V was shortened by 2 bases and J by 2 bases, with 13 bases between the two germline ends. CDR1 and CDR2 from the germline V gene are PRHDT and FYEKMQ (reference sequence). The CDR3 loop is CASSLRSWVAYEQYF. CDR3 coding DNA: TGTGCCAGCAGCTTAAGATCCTGGGTAGCCTACGAGCAGTACTTC.

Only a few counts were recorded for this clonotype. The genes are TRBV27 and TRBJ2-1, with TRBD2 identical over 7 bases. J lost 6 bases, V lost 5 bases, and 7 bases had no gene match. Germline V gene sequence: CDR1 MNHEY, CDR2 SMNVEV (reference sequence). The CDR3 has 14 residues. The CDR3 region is CASSAGTTINEQFF. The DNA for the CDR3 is TGTGCCAGCAGTGCCGGGACTACTATCAATGAGCAGTTCTTC.

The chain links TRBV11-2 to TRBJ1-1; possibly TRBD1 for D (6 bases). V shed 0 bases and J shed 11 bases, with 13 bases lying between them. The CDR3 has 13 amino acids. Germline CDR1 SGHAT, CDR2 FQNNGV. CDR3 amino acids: CASSLDGGPGAFF. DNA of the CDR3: TGTGCCAGCAGCTTAGATGGGGGCCCAGGGGCTTTCTTT.

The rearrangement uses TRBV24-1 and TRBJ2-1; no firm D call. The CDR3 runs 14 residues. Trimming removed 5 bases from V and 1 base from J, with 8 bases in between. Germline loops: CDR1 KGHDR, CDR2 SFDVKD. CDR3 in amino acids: CATSAHRSYNEQFF. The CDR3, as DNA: TGTGCCACCAGTGCCCACCGTTCCTACAATGAGCAGTTCTTC.

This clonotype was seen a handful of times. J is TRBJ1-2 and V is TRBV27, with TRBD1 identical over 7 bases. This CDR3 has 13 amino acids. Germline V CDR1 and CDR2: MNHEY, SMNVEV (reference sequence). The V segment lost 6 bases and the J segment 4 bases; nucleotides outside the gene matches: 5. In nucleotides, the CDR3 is TGTGCCAGCAGGGGGGGACAGCTCTATGGCTACACCTTC. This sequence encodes CASRGGQLYGYTF.

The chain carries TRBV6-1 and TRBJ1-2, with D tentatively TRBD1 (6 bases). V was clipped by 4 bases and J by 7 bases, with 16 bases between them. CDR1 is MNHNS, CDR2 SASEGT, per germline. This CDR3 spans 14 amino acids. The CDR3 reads CASSVDSLLRGYTF. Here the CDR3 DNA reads TGTGCCAGCAGTGTGGACAGTCTCCTTCGTGGCTACACCTTC.

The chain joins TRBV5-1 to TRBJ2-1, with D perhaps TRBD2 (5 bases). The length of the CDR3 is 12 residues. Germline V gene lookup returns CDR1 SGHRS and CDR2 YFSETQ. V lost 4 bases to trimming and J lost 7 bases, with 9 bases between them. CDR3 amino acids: CASSQEDNEQFF. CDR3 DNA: TGCGCCAGCAGCCAGGAGGATAATGAGCAGTTCTTC.

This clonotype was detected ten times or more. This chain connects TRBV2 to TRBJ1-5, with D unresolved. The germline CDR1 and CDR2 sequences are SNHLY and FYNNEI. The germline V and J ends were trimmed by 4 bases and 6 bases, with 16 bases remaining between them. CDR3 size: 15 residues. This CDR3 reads CASSAGRAPGQPQHF. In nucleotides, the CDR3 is TGTGCCAGCAGTGCGGGTAGGGCCCCAGGTCAGCCCCAGCATTTT.